One and the same sample provided the 23 T cell receptor beta chains below, sequenced in a study of blood T cells in healthy people across ages. For the second PCR, which ran for 7 to 11 cycles, a sample-barcoded 5' primer and a J-beta primer mix were used. TCRdb recomputed calls from the 5' RACE reads with MiXCR, one row per CDR3 protein. The sample holds a few hundred thousand distinct CDR3 sequences, about 26% seen once. Sequencing input: blood. Receptors were obtained from an older woman in good health.

This chain uses TRBV20-1 with TRBJ1-1; 10 positions match TRBD1. Germline trimming cut 5 bases from V and 9 bases from J; bases unmatched to any gene: 12. The V gene's germline CDR1 is DFQATT and CDR2 SNEGSKA (reference sequence). The CDR3 totals 14 residues. The CDR3 reads CSAVPGQGMTKAFF. DNA for the CDR3: TGCAGTGCTGTTCCGGGACAGGGGATGACTAAAGCTTTCTTT.

The rearrangement links TRBV15 to TRBJ1-1; 8 bases line up with TRBD1. The J segment lost 5 bases and the V segment lost 4 bases, leaving 18 bases of the junction unmatched. The CDR3 has 18 residues. Germline lookup yields CDR1 LNHNV and CDR2 YYDKDF (reference sequence). CDR3 sequence reads: CATSIPRRRTGRETEAFF. For the CDR3, the DNA is TGTGCCACCAGCATCCCTAGGCGGCGGACAGGGAGGGAAACTGAAGCTTTCTTT.

This clonotype was seen just once. J is TRBJ2-3 and V is TRBV7-2; 8 nucleotides align to TRBD2. V lost 3 bases and J lost 7; bases outside the gene matches: 9. Germline CDR1 SGHTA, CDR2 FQGNSA. The CDR3 covers 15 residues. As DNA, the CDR3 is TGTGCCAGCAGCTTGCGGGGGGCGGGCGAGAATACGCAGTATTTT. This codes for CASSLRGAGENTQYF.

The rearrangement uses TRBV11-3 and TRBJ1-1, with 12 bases that match TRBD1. J lost 8 bases, V lost 5 bases, and 6 bases had no gene match. Germline V gives CDR1 SGHNT, CDR2 YENEEA. The CDR3 is 14 residues long. DNA for the CDR3: TGTGCCAGCAGCCTGACGGGACAGGGGGCGGAAGCTTTCTTT. It specifies CASSLTGQGAEAFF.

In the case of this clonotype: One junction end does not reproduce the germline sequence, and a read error may be involved. The rearrangement uses TRBV2 and TRBJ2-5; TRBD1 or TRBD2 may be the D gene (5 bases each). The CDR3 extends over 12 amino acids. The germline V gene has CDR1 SNHLY and CDR2 FYNNEI. CDR3 protein: CTSSEGRETQYF. The DNA of the CDR3 is TGTACCAGCAGTGAGGGGCGGGAGACCCAGTACTTC.

The chain is built from TRBV25-1 and TRBJ2-5, with 8 bases identical to TRBD2. With V trimmed by 0 bases and J by 5 bases, 5 bases remained unmatched. The CDR3 sequence is 15 residues long. Germline CDR1 is MGHDK and CDR2 is SYGVNS. The CDR3, as DNA: TGTGCCAGCAGTGAATATACGGGGGGGCCCGAGACCCAGTACTTC. This codes for CASSEYTGGPETQYF.

This clonotype has just a few counts. This chain links TRBV12-3 or TRBV12-4 with TRBJ2-3, with no clear D. The CDR3 covers 14 residues. V gave up 6 bases and J gave up 3 bases, with 13 bases separating them. The CDR3 protein is CASRKGGRTDTQYF. For the CDR3, the DNA is TGTGCCAGCAGAAAAGGCGGTAGAACAGATACGCAGTATTTT.

This clonotype was counted only a few times. The rearrangement uses TRBV11-2 and TRBJ2-7; weak D call: TRBD2 (7 bases). Germline CDR1 reads SGHAT; CDR2 reads FQNNGV. CDR3 length: 16 residues. Trimming pared 5 bases from V and 5 bases from J, leaving 22 bases between. For the CDR3, the DNA is TGTGCCAGCAGCCCTGTGGGAGGGGGGTTAGGGAACGAGCAGTACTTC. Translated: CASSPVGGGLGNEQYF.

This clonotype came up a few times. The CDR3 DNA reads TGTGCCAGCAGTTTAAGCCCCCCTTTTAGGGGCGGCGGGGATGAAAAACTGTTTTTT. Translated, it gives CASSLSPPFRGGGDEKLFF. The J gene is TRBJ1-4, the V gene TRBV27; possibly TRBD1 for D (5 bases). Trimming removed 2 bases from V and 6 bases from J, with 25 bases in between. Germline CDR1 reads MNHEY; CDR2 reads SMNVEV (reference sequence). CDR3 size: 19 residues.

V gene TRBV21-1 combines with J gene TRBJ2-3; no check of the table's D call, TRBD2, against the DNA was made. TRBV21-1 is a pseudogene segment. The CDR3 runs to 14 residues. CDR3 DNA: TGCGCCAGCAGCAAAGAGGGCCCTCTGGATACGCAGTATTTT. This sequence encodes CASSKEGPLDTQYF.

This clonotype occurred a few times. The rearrangement joins TRBV12-3 or TRBV12-4 to TRBJ2-4, with 9 bases fitting TRBD1. This CDR3 has 14 amino acids. The trim removed 5 bases at V and 4 bases at J, leaving 3 bases unmatched. The CDR3 DNA is TGTGCCAGCAGTCCGGGACAGGGAAAAAACATTCAGTACTTC. This encodes CASSPGQGKNIQYF.

V and J are TRBV20-1 and TRBJ1-1; D is perhaps TRBD1 (6 bases). Germline V lookup: CDR1 DFQATT, CDR2 SNEGSKA (reference sequence). The CDR3 is 13 amino acids. The ends were cut back, 6 bases at V and 7 bases at J, with 18 bases in the middle. In nucleotides, the CDR3 is TGCAGTGCCCGGACACCAGGGGTCCTTGAAGCTTTCTTT. This encodes CSARTPGVLEAFF.

This clonotype was detected a few times. This chain connects TRBV12-3 or TRBV12-4 to TRBJ1-4, with D possibly matching TRBD1 (6 bases). Trimming shortened V by 5 bases and J by 6 bases, and 13 bases separated the two germline ends. The CDR3 has 14 amino acids. The CDR3 bases are TGTGCCAGCAGTCGGAGACAGGAGGATGAAAAACTGTTTTTT. This sequence encodes CASSRRQEDEKLFF.

This clonotype was counted only a few times. The chain recombines TRBV20-1 with TRBJ2-6; TRBD1 might be the D (6 bases). Germline CDR1 reads DFQATT; CDR2 reads SNEGSKA (reference sequence). Trimming cost V 3 bases and J 4 bases, with 13 bases left between them. CDR3 length equals 15 residues. The CDR3, as DNA: TGCAGTGCTAGTCCACAGGGAGTAGGGGCCAACGTCCTGACTTTC. Translated, it gives CSASPQGVGANVLTF.

The chain combines TRBV10-3 with TRBJ1-4; D gene ambiguous. V was pared by 10 bases and J by 4 bases, with 7 bases between. Per the germline V gene, CDR1 is ENHRY and CDR2 is SYGVKD. This CDR3 comprises 11 residues. The CDR3 bases are TGTGCCACCCGCAATAATGAAAAACTGTTTTTT. It encodes CATRNNEKLFF.

The genes are TRBV13 and TRBJ2-3; no clear D gene. This CDR3 contains 14 residues. Germline lookup yields CDR1 PRHDT and CDR2 FYEKMQ (reference sequence). V gave up 4 bases and J gave up 3 bases, with 11 bases separating them. CDR3 nucleotides: TGTGCCAGCAGCTCCGGGCCCCAGACAGATACGCAGTATTTT. Its protein is CASSSGPQTDTQYF.

The chain recombines TRBV7-2 with TRBJ2-3; 14 bases agree with TRBD2. The germline V gene has CDR1 SGHTA and CDR2 FQGNSA. CDR3 length: 17 amino acids. V was clipped by 1 base and J by 4 bases; unmatched bases: 4. The CDR3 nucleotides are TGTGCCAGCAGCTTAGGGGGACTAGCGGGAGTATCAGATACGCAGTATTTT. This translates into CASSLGGLAGVSDTQYF.

This clonotype was counted between two and nine times. The chain has TRBV7-3 and TRBJ1-1; a possible D gene is TRBD1 (5 bases). Trimming removed 2 bases at V and 7 bases at J, with 11 bases between. CDR1 is SGHTA and CDR2 is FQGTGA in the germline V gene. CDR3 size: 13 residues. The CDR3 spells CASSLLQGGEAFF. The CDR3 region has the DNA TGTGCCAGCAGCTTACTGCAGGGAGGTGAAGCTTTCTTT.

The chain employs TRBV6-5 and TRBJ2-5; D might be TRBD2 (6 bases). Germline CDR1 reads MNHEY; CDR2 reads SVGAGI. V lost 2 bases and J lost 1, with 11 bases in between. The CDR3 loop spans 15 amino acids. CDR3: CASSYGLARQETQYF. DNA for the CDR3: TGTGCCAGCAGTTACGGCCTAGCGCGCCAAGAGACCCAGTACTTC.

This chain joins TRBV7-2 and TRBJ2-5, with D maybe TRBD1 (5 bases). V lost 5 bases and J lost 5, with 18 bases in between. CDR1 and CDR2 from the germline V gene are SGHTA and FQGNSA. CDR3 size: 15 residues. The CDR3 DNA is TGTGCCAGCAGCGCCCCTACAGGAAAGGGGGAGACCCAGTACTTC. It codes for CASSAPTGKGETQYF.

The chain employs TRBV20-1 and TRBJ1-2; D is possibly TRBD1 (5 bases). Germline V gives CDR1 DFQATT, CDR2 SNEGSKA (reference sequence). V was clipped by 1 base and J by 8 bases, with 14 bases between them. CDR3 length equals 13 residues. For the CDR3, the DNA is TGCAGTGCTAGAGGCACACGTAGGACAGGCTACACCTTC. Amino acid sequence: CSARGTRRTGYTF.

The chain combines TRBV6-2 or TRBV6-3 with TRBJ2-6; D is perhaps TRBD1 (5 bases). The CDR3 covers 14 residues. V was shortened by 6 bases and J by 4 bases, with 10 bases between the two germline ends. Germline CDR1 and CDR2: MNHEY and SVGEGT. Here the CDR3 DNA reads TGTGCCAGCAGCTCAGGGAACGGGGCCAACGTCCTGACTTTC. This encodes CASSSGNGANVLTF.

This clonotype was counted ten times or more. J is TRBJ1-2 and V is TRBV5-6, with a possible D match to TRBD1 (6 bases). Germline CDR1 is SGHDT and CDR2 is YYEEEE. The CDR3 extends over 15 amino acids. Between the trimmed V and J ends, which lost 0 bases and 2 bases, there was a span of 11 bases. Here the CDR3 reads CASSLAGTLNYGYTF. In nucleotides, the CDR3 is TGTGCCAGCAGCTTGGCCGGGACACTGAACTATGGCTACACCTTC.